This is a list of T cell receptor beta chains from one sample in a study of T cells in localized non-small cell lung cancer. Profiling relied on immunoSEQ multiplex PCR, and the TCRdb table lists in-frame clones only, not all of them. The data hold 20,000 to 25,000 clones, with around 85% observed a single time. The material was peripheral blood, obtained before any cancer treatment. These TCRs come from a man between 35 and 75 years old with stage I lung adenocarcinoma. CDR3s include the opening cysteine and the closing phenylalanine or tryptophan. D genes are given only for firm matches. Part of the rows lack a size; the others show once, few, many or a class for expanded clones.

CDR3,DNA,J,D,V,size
CASSQDRGRTGELFF,TGCGCCAGCAGCCAAGACAGGGGGCGGACCGGGGAGCTGTTTTTT,TRBJ2-2,TRBD1,TRBV4-3,few
CASRPTRTGELFF,TGTGCCAGCAGACCCACTAGAACCGGGGAGCTGTTTTTT,TRBJ2-2,NA,TRBV7-2,NA
CARTEDWPQHF,TGTGCCAGAACCGAAGATTGGCCCCAGCATTTT,TRBJ1-5,NA,TRBV5-3,NA
CASGGTGGKGEQYF,TGTGCCAGCGGGGGGACAGGGGGTAAAGGCGAGCAGTACTTC,TRBJ2-7,TRBD1,TRBV2,NA
CASSSQGSNQPQHF,TGTGCCAGCAGCTCACAGGGCTCAAATCAGCCCCAGCATTTT,TRBJ1-5,NA,TRBV7-2,NA
CASSPTIDTQYF,TGCGCCAGCAGCCCGACCATAGATACGCAGTATTTT,TRBJ2-3,NA,TRBV5-1,NA
CASSEQGAIQPQHF,TGTGCCAGCAGTGAACAGGGGGCTATTCAGCCCCAGCATTTT,TRBJ1-5,TRBD1,TRBV6-1,NA
CASSVGQGSAAYQETQYF,TGTGCCAGCAGCGTGGGACAGGGATCCGCCGCTTACCAAGAGACCCAGTACTTC,TRBJ2-5,TRBD1,TRBV5-8,NA
CSVASRLNTEAFF,TGCAGCGTTGCCAGCAGGCTGAACACTGAAGCTTTCTTT,TRBJ1-1,NA,TRBV29-1,NA
CASSMDRGFYGYTF,TGTGCCAGTAGTATGGACAGGGGGTTCTATGGCTACACCTTC,TRBJ1-2,TRBD1,TRBV19,NA
CASRFQPGRGTDTQYF,TGTGCCAGCAGGTTCCAACCGGGCAGGGGCACAGATACGCAGTATTTT,TRBJ2-3,NA,TRBV27,few
CATRTGTLSYNEQFF,TGTGCCACCAGAACCGGGACATTATCCTACAATGAGCAGTTCTTC,TRBJ2-1,NA,TRBV6-1,NA
CASSYQGAAFF,TGTGCCAGCAGTTACCAGGGGGCGGCTTTCTTT,TRBJ1-1,TRBD1,TRBV6-1,NA
CASIQLGGQGLQPQHF,TGTGCCAGCATCCAACTAGGCGGGCAGGGTCTACAGCCCCAGCATTTT,TRBJ1-5,NA,TRBV27,NA
CASSPGTGEYSPLHF,TGTGCCAGCAGCCCCGGGACAGGGGAATATTCACCCCTCCACTTT,TRBJ1-6,TRBD1,TRBV5-4,NA
CASSDGGYTYEQYF,TGTGCCAGCAGTGATGGGGGATACACCTACGAGCAGTACTTC,TRBJ2-7,NA,TRBV2,once
CASSLATGAYEQYF,TGTGCCAGCAGCTTAGCGACAGGGGCGTACGAGCAGTACTTC,TRBJ2-7,TRBD1,TRBV7-2,NA
CASSPKSFEGNEKLFF,TGCGCCAGCAGCCCCAAATCCTTCGAGGGTAATGAAAAACTGTTTTTT,TRBJ1-4,NA,TRBV4-3,NA
CASSVGGPLPYGYTF,TGTGCCAGCAGCGTAGGGGGGCCCCTCCCCTATGGCTACACCTTC,TRBJ1-2,NA,TRBV9,NA
CASRVLAGGQGEQFF,TGTGCCAGCAGGGTACTAGCGGGGGGGCAGGGTGAGCAGTTCTTC,TRBJ2-1,TRBD2,TRBV27,NA
CASSATGTSGRRGNEQFF,TGCGCCAGCAGCGCCACCGGGACTAGCGGGAGGAGAGGCAATGAGCAGTTCTTC,TRBJ2-1,TRBD2,TRBV5-1,NA
CASSRGTGVSGGYTF,TGTGCCAGCAGTAGGGGGACAGGGGTGAGCGGTGGCTACACCTTC,TRBJ1-2,TRBD1,TRBV6-5,NA
CASLVSRAQGIYGYTF,TGTGCCAGCCTTGTATCCCGCGCACAGGGGATCTATGGCTACACCTTC,TRBJ1-2,TRBD1,TRBV28,NA
CASNPNPSTGKNYEQYF,TGTGCCAGTAACCCAAACCCCTCGACAGGGAAGAACTACGAGCAGTACTTC,TRBJ2-7,TRBD1,TRBV19,NA
CASSQDASGGNEQFF,TGCGCCAGCAGCCAAGATGCTAGCGGAGGCAATGAGCAGTTCTTC,TRBJ2-1,TRBD2,TRBV4-3,NA
CASSYSGQGYYGYTF,TGTGCCAGCAGTTACTCGGGACAGGGATACTATGGCTACACCTTC,TRBJ1-2,TRBD1,TRBV6-5,NA
CASSRTNGMDTQYF,TGTGCCAGCAGCCGCACTAACGGGATGGATACGCAGTATTTT,TRBJ2-3,NA,TRBV28,NA
CASSQDVAEGDEQFF,TGTGCCAGCAGTCAAGACGTGGCGGAGGGGGATGAGCAGTTCTTC,TRBJ2-1,NA,TRBV6-5,NA
CASSLDGTGTYEQYF,TGTGCCAGCAGCTTAGACGGGACAGGGACCTACGAGCAGTACTTC,TRBJ2-7,TRBD1,TRBV11-3,NA
CASVTAGASEQYF,TGTGCCAGCGTGACGGCGGGGGCAAGCGAGCAGTACTTC,TRBJ2-7,NA,TRBV28,NA
CASSLGQGARSPLHF,TGTGCCAGCAGCCTAGGACAGGGGGCCCGGTCACCCCTCCACTTT,TRBJ1-6,TRBD1,TRBV5-4,medium-sized
CASSPSGRETQYF,TGCGCCAGCAGCCCAAGCGGGAGAGAGACCCAGTACTTC,TRBJ2-5,TRBD2,TRBV4-1,NA
CASSQNGYTF,TGTGCCAGCAGTCAGAATGGCTACACCTTC,TRBJ1-2,NA,TRBV11-2,few
CASSLAPGLAGAGGEQFF,TGTGCCAGCAGCTTAGCGCCGGGACTAGCGGGGGCGGGCGGGGAGCAGTTCTTC,TRBJ2-1,TRBD2,TRBV7-9,NA
CASSEVVNTEAFF,TGTGCCAGCAGTGAAGTAGTGAACACTGAAGCTTTCTTT,TRBJ1-1,NA,TRBV2,few
CASRNRGRETQYF,TGTGCCAGCAGAAACAGGGGAAGGGAGACCCAGTACTTC,TRBJ2-5,TRBD1,TRBV7-8,NA
CASRTLVTGELFF,TGTGCCAGCAGGACCCTGGTTACCGGGGAGCTGTTTTTT,TRBJ2-2,NA,TRBV6-5,NA
CASSPPFTGQEANYGYTF,TGCGCCAGCAGCCCCCCTTTCACCGGACAGGAAGCTAACTATGGCTACACCTTC,TRBJ1-2,TRBD1,TRBV5-1,NA
CASSPQFGTGELFF,TGTGCCAGCAGCCCTCAGTTTGGCACCGGGGAGCTGTTTTTT,TRBJ2-2,NA,TRBV7-2,NA
CARKTRTGELFF,TGTGCCAGAAAGACGCGTACCGGGGAGCTGTTTTTT,TRBJ2-2,NA,TRBV21-1,NA
CASSPPGWGMNTEAFF,TGTGCCAGCTCACCACCAGGGTGGGGGATGAACACTGAAGCTTTCTTT,TRBJ1-1,NA,TRBV18,NA
CASSERGTGFSPLHF,TGTGCCAGCAGTGAGAGGGGGACAGGGTTCTCACCCCTCCACTTT,TRBJ1-6,TRBD1,TRBV2,few